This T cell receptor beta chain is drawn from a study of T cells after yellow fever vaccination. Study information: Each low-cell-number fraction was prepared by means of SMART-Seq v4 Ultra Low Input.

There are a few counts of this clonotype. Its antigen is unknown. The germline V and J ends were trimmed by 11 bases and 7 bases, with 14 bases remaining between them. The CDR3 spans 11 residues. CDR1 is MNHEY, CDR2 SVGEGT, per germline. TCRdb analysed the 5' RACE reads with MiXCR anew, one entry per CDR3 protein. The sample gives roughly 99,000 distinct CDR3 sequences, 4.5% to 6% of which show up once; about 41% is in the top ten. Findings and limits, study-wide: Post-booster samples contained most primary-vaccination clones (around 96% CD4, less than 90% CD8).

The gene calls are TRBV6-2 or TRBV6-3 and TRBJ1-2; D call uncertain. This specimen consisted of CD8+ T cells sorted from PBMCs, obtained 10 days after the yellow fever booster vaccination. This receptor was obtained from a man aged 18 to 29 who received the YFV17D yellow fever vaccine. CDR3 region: CAPREGPGYTF. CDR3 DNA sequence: TGTGCCCCCCGGGAGGGCCCTGGCTACACCTTC.